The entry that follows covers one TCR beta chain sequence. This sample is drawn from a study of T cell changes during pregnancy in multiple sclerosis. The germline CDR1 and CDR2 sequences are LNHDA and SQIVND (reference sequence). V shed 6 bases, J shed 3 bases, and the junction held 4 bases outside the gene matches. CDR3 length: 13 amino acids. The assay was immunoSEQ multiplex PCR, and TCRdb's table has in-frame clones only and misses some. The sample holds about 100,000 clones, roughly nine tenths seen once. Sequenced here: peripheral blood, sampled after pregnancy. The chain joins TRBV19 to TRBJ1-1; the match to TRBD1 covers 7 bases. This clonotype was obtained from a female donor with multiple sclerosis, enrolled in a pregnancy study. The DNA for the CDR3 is TGTGCCAGTAGACCAGACAGGGACACTGAAGCTTTCTTT. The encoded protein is CASRPDRDTEAFF.